These T cell receptor beta chains were read from a single sample in a study of early T cells in non-severe SARS-CoV-2 infection. TCRdb analysed the 5' RACE reads with MiXCR anew, one entry per CDR3 protein. The sample lists over 30,000 distinct CDR3 sequences, roughly 7.1% occurring once. The sequenced sample was whole blood, obtained at baseline. These receptors originate from an adult who was a healthcare worker with PCR-confirmed SARS-CoV-2 infection or an uninfected control (not recorded which). The CDR3 runs from the conserved cysteine through the conserved F or W. A D gene is named only where the DNA matches it firmly. The listing skips clone size in some rows; elsewhere it reads once, few, many or a size class.

NA	many	TRBV4-3	TRBJ1-2	TGCGCCAGCAGCCAAGCCAGGGGTCAGAGCTATGGCTACACCTTC	CASSQARGQSYGYTF
TRBD2	many	TRBV28	TRBJ2-7	TGTGCCAGCAGTCAGAGCGGGATATCCTACGAGCAGTACTTC	CASSQSGISYEQYF
NA	many	TRBV11-2	TRBJ2-1	TGTGCCAGCAGCCCAGCGGTTCCATTTTACAATGAGCAGTTCTTC	CASSPAVPFYNEQFF
NA	NA	TRBV29-1	TRBJ2-1	TGCAGCGTCGGTGGGGGCGGAGGTGATGAGCAGTTCTTC	CSVGGGGGDEQFF
TRBD2	many	TRBV5-6	TRBJ2-1	TGTGCCAGCAGCCCGCCCGCGGGAGCGAATGAGCAGTTCTTC	CASSPPAGANEQFF
NA	many	TRBV19	TRBJ1-5	TGTGCCAGTCGAACGACAATGGACGGTAGCAATCAGCCCCAGCATTTT	CASRTTMDGSNQPQHF
NA	many	TRBV20-1	TRBJ2-1	TGCAGTGCTAGATGGAGGGTTTCCAATGAGCAGTTCTTC	CSARWRVSNEQFF
NA	many	TRBV7-2	TRBJ2-2	TGTGCCAGCAGCTTAAGGAACACCGGGGAGCTGTTTTTT	CASSLRNTGELFF
TRBD2	NA	TRBV7-9	TRBJ2-1	TGTGCCAGCAGTAGGGCTAGCGGCCTTCGAGACTATGACAATGAGCAGTTCTTC	CASSRASGLRDYDNEQFF
TRBD2	few	TRBV5-6	TRBJ2-7	TGTGCCAGCAGCCCAGGACTAGCGGGAGGAGCCGAGCAGTACTTC	CASSPGLAGGAEQYF
TRBD1	many	TRBV7-3	TRBJ2-3	TGTGCCAGCAGCACCCGGGACAGGGGCACAGATACGCAGTATTTT	CASSTRDRGTDTQYF
NA	few	TRBV19	TRBJ2-5	TGTGCCACCAAAGATGGCAGTCTGGCTCGGGAGACCCAGTACTTC	CATKDGSLARETQYF
TRBD1	many	TRBV5-1	TRBJ1-1	TGCGCCAGCAGCTCTAACGGACAGGGGGCTTTAGAAGCTTTCTTT	CASSSNGQGALEAFF
NA	many	TRBV12-3/TRBV12-4	TRBJ2-2	TGTGCCAGCAACGGTCAGGGGAACACCGGGGAGCTGTTTTTT	CASNGQGNTGELFF
TRBD2	once	TRBV3-1	TRBJ2-3	TGTGCCAGCAGCCAAAAGCGGGAGACAGATACGCAGTATTTT	CASSQKRETDTQYF
TRBD1	few	TRBV4-2	TRBJ2-1	TGTGCCAGCAGCCAAGATCCCGGGACAGGGATTAGGGGTGAGCAGTTCTTC	CASSQDPGTGIRGEQFF
NA	NA	TRBV30	TRBJ2-1	TGTGCCTGGAGCCTCAGGGGCTGGTACAATGAGCAGTTCTTC	CAWSLRGWYNEQFF
TRBD2	NA	TRBV4-1	TRBJ2-5	TGCGCCAGCAGCCAAGGGACTAGCGGCCAAGAGACCCAGTACTTC	CASSQGTSGQETQYF
TRBD2	NA	TRBV5-4	TRBJ2-2	TGTGCCAGCAGCTGGAGACTAGCGGGAATCACCGGGGAGCTGTTTTTT	CASSWRLAGITGELFF
NA	many	TRBV6-2/TRBV6-3	TRBJ2-5	TGTGCCAGCAGTGGACGGATCCAAGAGACCCAGTACTTC	CASSGRIQETQYF
NA	many	TRBV14	TRBJ2-1	TGTGCCAGCAGCCAAAGAGGGGTGGTCGGGAATGAGCAGTTCTTC	CASSQRGVVGNEQFF
TRBD1	NA	TRBV7-8	TRBJ1-1	TGTGCCAGCAGCTTAGGACAGGGAATCAGCACTGAAGCTTTCTTT	CASSLGQGISTEAFF
NA	many	TRBV3-1	TRBJ2-5	TGTGCCAGCAGCCAAGCCTCGGGTACGGGAGAGACCCAGTACTTC	CASSQASGTGETQYF
TRBD1	NA	TRBV7-3	TRBJ2-7	TGTGCCAGCAGCTCCTCCGGGACAGGGGACGAGCAGTACTTC	CASSSSGTGDEQYF
NA	few	TRBV24-1	TRBJ2-1	TGTGCCACCAGTGACCCATTAGCGGCGTCCTACAATGAGCAGTTCTTC	CATSDPLAASYNEQFF
TRBD2	NA	TRBV20-1	TRBJ2-1	TGCAGTGCTAGAGTAGGTGGCGGGAGCGGTAATGAGCAGTTCTTC	CSARVGGGSGNEQFF
TRBD1	many	TRBV7-9	TRBJ1-4	TGTGCCAGCAGCAACCGGGACAGTCTATACTCTAATGAAAAACTGTTTTTT	CASSNRDSLYSNEKLFF
NA	many	TRBV27	TRBJ1-5	TGTGCCAGCAGGTACGGGGGCTCGGGCAATCAGCCCCAGCATTTT	CASRYGGSGNQPQHF
TRBD2	NA	TRBV24-1	TRBJ2-3	TGTGCCACCAGTGATCGTTTCAGGACTAGCGGGAGTTCGGCGTCAGATACGCAGTATTTT	CATSDRFRTSGSSASDTQYF
NA	medium-sized	TRBV3-2	TRBJ2-1	TGTGCCAGCAGCCAAGATCGTTTTTGTTTAGGTGATGAGCAGTTCTTC	CASSQDRFCLGDEQFF
NA	NA	TRBV24-1	TRBJ2-7	TGTGCCACCAGCGGCTCCCCCCTCTACGAGCAGTACTTC	CATSGSPLYEQYF
TRBD2	few	TRBV5-1	TRBJ2-1	TGCGCCAGCAGCTTAGCGGGAGGACACAATGAGCAGTTCTTC	CASSLAGGHNEQFF
TRBD2	NA	TRBV20-1	TRBJ2-5	TGCAGTGCTAGAGATGGGTATAGCGGGAGAACAGAGACCCAGTACTTC	CSARDGYSGRTETQYF
NA	many	TRBV12-3/TRBV12-4	TRBJ2-5	TGTGCCAGCAGTCCTTTAGCAACTCGTCAAGAGACCCAGTACTTC	CASSPLATRQETQYF
NA	many	TRBV20-1	TRBJ2-7	TGCAGTGCCAGTGAAGGCGAGCAGTACTTC	CSASEGEQYF
NA	many	TRBV29-1	TRBJ1-5	TGCAGCGTTGAGGGTTTTCCGGGCTGGAGGCATCAGCCCCAGCATTTT	CSVEGFPGWRHQPQHF
NA	many	TRBV2	TRBJ1-2	TGTGCCAGCAGTGAAGGGGGGTTGGCCGGCTATGGCTACACCTTC	CASSEGGLAGYGYTF
NA	many	TRBV29-1	TRBJ2-1	TGCAGCGCCGGGAGAGGAGGGGTCAATGAGCAGTTCTTC	CSAGRGGVNEQFF
NA	NA	TRBV12-3/TRBV12-4	TRBJ2-7	TGTGCCAGCAGAATACAGGGATCCTACGAGCAGTACTTC	CASRIQGSYEQYF
TRBD2	few	TRBV5-1	TRBJ2-5	TGCGCCAGCAGCTTACAAACTAGCGGAGAGACCCAGTACTTC	CASSLQTSGETQYF